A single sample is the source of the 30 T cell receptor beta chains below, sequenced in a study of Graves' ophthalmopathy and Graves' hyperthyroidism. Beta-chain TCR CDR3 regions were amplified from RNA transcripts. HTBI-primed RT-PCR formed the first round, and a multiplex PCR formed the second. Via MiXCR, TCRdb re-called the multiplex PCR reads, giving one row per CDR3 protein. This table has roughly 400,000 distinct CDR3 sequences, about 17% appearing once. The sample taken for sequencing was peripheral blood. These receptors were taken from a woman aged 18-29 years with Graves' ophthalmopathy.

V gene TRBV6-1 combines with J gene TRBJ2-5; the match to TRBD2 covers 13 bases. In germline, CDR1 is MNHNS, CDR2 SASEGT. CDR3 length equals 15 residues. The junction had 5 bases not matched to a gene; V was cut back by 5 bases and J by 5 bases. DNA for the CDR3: TGTGCCAGCAGTCAGACTAGCGGGAGGCTGGAGACCCAGTACTTC. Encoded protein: CASSQTSGRLETQYF.

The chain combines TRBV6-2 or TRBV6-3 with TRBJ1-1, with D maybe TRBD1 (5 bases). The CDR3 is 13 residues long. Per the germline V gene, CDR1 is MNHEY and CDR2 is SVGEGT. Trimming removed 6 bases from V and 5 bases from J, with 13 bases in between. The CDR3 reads CASSFQGMTEAFF. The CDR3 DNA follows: TGTGCCAGCAGCTTCCAGGGTATGACTGAAGCTTTCTTT.

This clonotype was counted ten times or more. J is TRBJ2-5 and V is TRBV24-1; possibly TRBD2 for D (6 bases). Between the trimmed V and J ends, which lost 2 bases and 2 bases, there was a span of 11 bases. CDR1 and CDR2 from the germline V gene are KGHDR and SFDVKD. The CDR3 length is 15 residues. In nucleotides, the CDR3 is TGTGCCACCAGTGATTGGGTCGGGGGTCAAGAGACCCAGTACTTC. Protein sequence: CATSDWVGGQETQYF.

In DNA form, the CDR3 reads TGTGCCAGCAGCTTTCTCCCGAATCAGCCCCAGCATTTT. The encoded protein is CASSFLPNQPQHF. The chain combines TRBV7-3 with TRBJ1-5; D not resolved. V was pared by 3 bases and J by 4 bases, with 7 bases between. Per the germline V gene, CDR1 is SGHTA and CDR2 is FQGTGA. The CDR3 totals 13 residues.

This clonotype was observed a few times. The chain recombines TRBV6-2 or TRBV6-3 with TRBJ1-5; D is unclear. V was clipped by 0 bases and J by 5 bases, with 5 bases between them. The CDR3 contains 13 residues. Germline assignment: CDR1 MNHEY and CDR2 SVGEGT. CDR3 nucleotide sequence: TGTGCCAGCAGTTACTCCCCATATCAGCCCCAGCATTTT. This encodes CASSYSPYQPQHF.

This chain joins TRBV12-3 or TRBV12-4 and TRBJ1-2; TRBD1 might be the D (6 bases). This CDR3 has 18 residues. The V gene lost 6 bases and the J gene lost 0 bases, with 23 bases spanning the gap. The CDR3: CASSPWGPTGDTNYGYTF. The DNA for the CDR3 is TGTGCCAGCAGCCCGTGGGGACCAACTGGGGACACTAACTATGGCTACACCTTC.

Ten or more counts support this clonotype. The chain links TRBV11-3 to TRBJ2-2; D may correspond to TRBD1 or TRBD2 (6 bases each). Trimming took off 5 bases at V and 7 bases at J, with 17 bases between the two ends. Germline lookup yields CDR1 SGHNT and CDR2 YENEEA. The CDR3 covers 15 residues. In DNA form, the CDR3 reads TGTGCCAGCAGCCCAGGGCCGGGGGCAGGCGGGGAGCTGTTTTTT. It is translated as CASSPGPGAGGELFF.

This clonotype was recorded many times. CDR3 sequence: CASSVATGKETQYF. CDR3 sequence (DNA): TGTGCCAGCAGCGTAGCCACCGGGAAAGAGACCCAGTACTTC. The genes are TRBV9 and TRBJ2-5; a weak D match, TRBD2 (5 bases). CDR1 and CDR2 from the germline V gene are SGDLS and YYNGEE. V lost 0 bases, J lost 3 bases, and 9 bases lay in between. There are 14 residues in the CDR3.

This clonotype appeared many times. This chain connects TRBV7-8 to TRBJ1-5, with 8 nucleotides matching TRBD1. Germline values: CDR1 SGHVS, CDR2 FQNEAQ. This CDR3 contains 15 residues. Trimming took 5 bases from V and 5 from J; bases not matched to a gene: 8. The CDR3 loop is CASSAGGATDQPQHF. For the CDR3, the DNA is TGTGCCAGCAGCGCAGGGGGCGCAACTGATCAGCCCCAGCATTTT.

CDR3 loop: CASSKIAGETYEQYF. As DNA, the CDR3 is TGTGCCAGCAGCAAAATAGCGGGAGAGACCTACGAGCAGTACTTC. The chain joins TRBV7-2 to TRBJ2-7; TRBD2 matches at 9 bases. The CDR3 sequence is 15 residues long. The junction had 7 bases not matched to a gene; V was cut back by 5 bases and J by 2 bases. CDR1 SGHTA and CDR2 FQGNSA come from the germline V gene.

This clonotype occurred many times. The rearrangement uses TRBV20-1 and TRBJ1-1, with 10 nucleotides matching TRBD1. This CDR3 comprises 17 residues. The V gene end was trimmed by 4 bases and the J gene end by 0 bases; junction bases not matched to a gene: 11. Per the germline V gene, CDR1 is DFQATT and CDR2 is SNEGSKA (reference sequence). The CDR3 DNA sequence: TGCAGTGCTACAAGACAGGGGGCGAATCGAATGAACACTGAAGCTTTCTTT. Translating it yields CSATRQGANRMNTEAFF.

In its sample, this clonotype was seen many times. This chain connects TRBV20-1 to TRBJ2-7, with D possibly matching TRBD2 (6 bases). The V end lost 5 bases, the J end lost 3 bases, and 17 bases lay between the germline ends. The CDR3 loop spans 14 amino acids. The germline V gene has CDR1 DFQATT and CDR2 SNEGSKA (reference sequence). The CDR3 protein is CSADSGGNRYEQYF. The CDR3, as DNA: TGCAGTGCTGACTCAGGAGGGAACCGCTACGAGCAGTACTTC.

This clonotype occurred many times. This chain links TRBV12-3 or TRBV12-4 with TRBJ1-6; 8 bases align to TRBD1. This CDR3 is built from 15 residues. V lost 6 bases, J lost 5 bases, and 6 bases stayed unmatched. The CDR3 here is CASRGEGQDNSPLHF. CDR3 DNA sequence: TGTGCCAGCAGAGGCGAGGGACAGGATAATTCACCCCTCCACTTT.

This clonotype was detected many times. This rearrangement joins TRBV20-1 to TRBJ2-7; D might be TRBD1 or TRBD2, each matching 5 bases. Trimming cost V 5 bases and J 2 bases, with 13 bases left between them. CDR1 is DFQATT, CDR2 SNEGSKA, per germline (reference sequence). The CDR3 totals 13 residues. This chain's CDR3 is CSAPRDVTYEQYF. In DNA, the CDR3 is TGCAGTGCTCCCCGGGACGTAACCTACGAGCAGTACTTC.

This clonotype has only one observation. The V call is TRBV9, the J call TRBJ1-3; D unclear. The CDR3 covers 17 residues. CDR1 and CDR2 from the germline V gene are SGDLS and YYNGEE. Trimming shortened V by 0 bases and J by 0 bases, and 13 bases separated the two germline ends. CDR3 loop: CASSVGYQISSGNTIYF. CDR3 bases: TGTGCCAGCAGCGTAGGTTATCAGATTTCCTCTGGAAACACCATATATTTT.

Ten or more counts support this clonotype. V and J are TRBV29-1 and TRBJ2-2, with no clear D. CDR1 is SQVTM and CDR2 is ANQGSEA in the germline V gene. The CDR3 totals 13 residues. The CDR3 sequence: CGLTGANTGELFF. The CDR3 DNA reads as TGCGGCCTCACGGGTGCGAACACCGGGGAGCTGTTTTTT.

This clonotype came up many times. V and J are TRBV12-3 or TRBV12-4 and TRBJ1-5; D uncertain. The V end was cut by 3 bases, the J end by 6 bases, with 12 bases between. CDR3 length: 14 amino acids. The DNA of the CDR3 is TGTGCCAGCAGTTTGCTTCGAGGGAGTCAGCCCCAGCATTTT. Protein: CASSLLRGSQPQHF.

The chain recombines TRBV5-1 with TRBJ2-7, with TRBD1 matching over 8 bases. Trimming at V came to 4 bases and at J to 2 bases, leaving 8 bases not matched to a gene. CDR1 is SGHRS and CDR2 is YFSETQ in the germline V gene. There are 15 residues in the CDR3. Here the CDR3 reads CASSDGQGWAYEQYF. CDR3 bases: TGCGCCAGCAGCGACGGACAGGGCTGGGCCTACGAGCAGTACTTC.

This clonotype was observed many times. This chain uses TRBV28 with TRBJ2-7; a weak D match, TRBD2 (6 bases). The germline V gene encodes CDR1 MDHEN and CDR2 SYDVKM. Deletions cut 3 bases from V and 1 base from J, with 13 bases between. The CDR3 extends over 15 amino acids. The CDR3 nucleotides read TGTGCCAGCAGTTTTGACGCGGGGAAGTCCTACGAGCAGTACTTC. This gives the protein CASSFDAGKSYEQYF.

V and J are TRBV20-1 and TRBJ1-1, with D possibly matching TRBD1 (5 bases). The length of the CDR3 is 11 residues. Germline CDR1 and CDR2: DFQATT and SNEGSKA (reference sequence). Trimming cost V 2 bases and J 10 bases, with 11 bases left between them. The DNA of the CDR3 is TGCAGTGCTAGATGGGAGGGACCAGCTTTCTTT. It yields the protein CSARWEGPAFF.

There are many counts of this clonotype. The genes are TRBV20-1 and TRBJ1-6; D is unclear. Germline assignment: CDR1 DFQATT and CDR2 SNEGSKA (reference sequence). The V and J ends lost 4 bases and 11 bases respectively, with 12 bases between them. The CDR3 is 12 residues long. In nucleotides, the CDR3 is TGCAGTGCTAACCTAGCGCCTCCACCCCTCCACTTT. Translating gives CSANLAPPPLHF.

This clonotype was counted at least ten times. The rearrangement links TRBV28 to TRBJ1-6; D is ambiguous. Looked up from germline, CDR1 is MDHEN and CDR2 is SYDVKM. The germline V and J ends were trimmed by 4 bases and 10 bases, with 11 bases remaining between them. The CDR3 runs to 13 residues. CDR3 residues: CASSSRVESPLHF. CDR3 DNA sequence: TGTGCCAGCAGTTCCCGCGTTGAGTCACCCCTCCACTTT.

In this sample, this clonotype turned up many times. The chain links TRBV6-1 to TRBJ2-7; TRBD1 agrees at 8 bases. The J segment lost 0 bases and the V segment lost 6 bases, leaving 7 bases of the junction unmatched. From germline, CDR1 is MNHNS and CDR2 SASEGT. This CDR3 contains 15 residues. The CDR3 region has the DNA TGTGCCAGCAGGCTGGGACAGGTGAGCTCCTACGAGCAGTACTTC. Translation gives CASRLGQVSSYEQYF.

CDR3 loop: CASSSDSYGYTF. In DNA, the CDR3 is TGTGCCAGCAGTTCAGACAGCTATGGCTACACCTTC. The V call is TRBV6-2 or TRBV6-3, the J call TRBJ1-2, with D possibly matching TRBD1 (5 bases). The CDR3 runs to 12 residues. V was trimmed by 4 bases and J by 4 bases, leaving 7 bases between them. Germline CDR1 is MNHEY and CDR2 is SVGEGT.

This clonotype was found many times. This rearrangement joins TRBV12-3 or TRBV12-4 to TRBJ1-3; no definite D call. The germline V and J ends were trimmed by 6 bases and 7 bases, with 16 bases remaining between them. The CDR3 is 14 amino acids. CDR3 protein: CASSPLGIGNTIYF. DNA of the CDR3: TGTGCCAGCAGCCCTCTGGGGATCGGGAACACCATATATTTT.

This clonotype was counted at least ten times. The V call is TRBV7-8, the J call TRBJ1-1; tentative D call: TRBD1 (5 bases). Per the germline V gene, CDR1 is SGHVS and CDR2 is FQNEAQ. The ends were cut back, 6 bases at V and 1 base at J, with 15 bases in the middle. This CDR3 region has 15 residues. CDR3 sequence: CASSNLPGPNTEAFF. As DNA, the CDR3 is TGTGCCAGCAGTAACTTGCCAGGGCCGAACACTGAAGCTTTCTTT. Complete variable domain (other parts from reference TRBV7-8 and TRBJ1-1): GAGVSQSPRYKVAKRGQDVALRCDPISGHVSLFWYQQALGQGPEFLTYFQNEAQLDKSGLPSDRFFAERPEGSVSTLKIQRTQQEDSAVYLCASSNLPGPNTEAFFGQGTRLTVV.

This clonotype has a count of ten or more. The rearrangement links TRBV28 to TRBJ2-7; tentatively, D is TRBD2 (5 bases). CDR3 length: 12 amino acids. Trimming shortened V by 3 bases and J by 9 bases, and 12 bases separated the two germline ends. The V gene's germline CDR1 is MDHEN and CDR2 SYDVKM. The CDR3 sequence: CASSLRLFGQYF. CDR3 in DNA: TGTGCCAGCAGTTTGAGACTATTCGGGCAGTACTTC.

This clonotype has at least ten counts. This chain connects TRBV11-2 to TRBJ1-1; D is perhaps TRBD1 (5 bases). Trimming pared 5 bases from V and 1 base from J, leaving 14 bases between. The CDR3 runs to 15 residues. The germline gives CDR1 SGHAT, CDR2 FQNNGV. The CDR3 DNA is TGTGCCAGCAGCGTTGCAGGGCCTACGAACACTGAAGCTTTCTTT. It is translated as CASSVAGPTNTEAFF.

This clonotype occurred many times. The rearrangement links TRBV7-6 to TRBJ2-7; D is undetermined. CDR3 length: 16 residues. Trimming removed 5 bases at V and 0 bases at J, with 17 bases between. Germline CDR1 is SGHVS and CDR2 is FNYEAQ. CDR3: CASSPSPGGDSYEQYF. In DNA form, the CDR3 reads TGTGCCAGCAGCCCATCGCCCGGTGGGGACTCCTACGAGCAGTACTTC.

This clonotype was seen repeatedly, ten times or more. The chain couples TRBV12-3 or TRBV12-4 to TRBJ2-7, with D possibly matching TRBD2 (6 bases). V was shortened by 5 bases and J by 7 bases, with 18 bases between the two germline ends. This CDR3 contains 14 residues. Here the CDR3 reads CASSPRDFQGEQYF. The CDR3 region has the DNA TGTGCCAGCAGTCCGAGGGACTTTCAGGGAGAGCAGTACTTC.